This section outlines one T cell receptor beta chain sequence together with its context. What it binds is unknown. Germline V gene data show CDR1 as SEHNR and CDR2 as FQNEAQ (reference sequence). This CDR3 spans 14 amino acids. Trimming took off 5 bases at V and 1 base at J, with 8 bases between the two ends. Every bit of the isolated RNA underwent reverse transcription, so sequencing read expressed TCRB transcripts. TCRdb's table, derived via immunoSEQ multiplex PCR, lists solely in-frame clones and lacks some. The sample lists under 800,000 clones, 15% occurring once. This record belongs to a study of beta chain features in type 1 diabetes. Study in general: Comparable age, gender and cell yields were observed in patients relative to healthy donors.

General observations from the study: More deletions and fewer insertions at VDJ junctions were found in patients with type 1 diabetes. A possible short-template PCR bias applies equally to patients and controls.

The chain is built from TRBV7-9 and TRBJ2-2; D is unclear. The sequenced material came from naive CD4+ T cells from blood. This receptor was taken from a man aged 18 to 30 in good health. CDR3 protein: CASSTSRNTGELFF. The CDR3 bases are TGTGCCAGCAGCACGAGCAGGAACACCGGGGAGCTGTTTTTT.